This is a list of T cell receptor beta chains from one sample in a study of T-cell reconstitution after alpha-beta-depleted transplantation in children. MiXCR, run by TCRdb on the PCR reads, gives a single entry per CDR3 protein. The sample carries about 610,000 distinct CDR3 sequences, under 12% recorded once. The sample consisted of PBMCs from the stem cell graft donor, taken from the stem cell graft. These receptor sequences come from a human donor who donated a stem cell graft to a child with acute myeloid leukemia. Each CDR3 is given with its conserved first and last residue. The order of the fields is D gene, clone size, V gene, J gene, CDR3 protein, CDR3 DNA. The D gene is left open where the match is weak. Clone size appears in some rows only: once, few, many, or a class for an expanded clone.

>.|.|TRBV9|TRBJ2-7
CASSVGLDGRYEQYF
TGTGCCAGCAGCGTAGGACTGGACGGCCGCTACGAGCAGTACTTC
>TRBD2|many|TRBV9|TRBJ2-2
CASSASLRGGTSGTGELFF
TGTGCCAGCAGCGCATCCCTGCGAGGGGGGACTAGCGGAACCGGGGAGCTGTTTTTT
>TRBD2|many|TRBV28|TRBJ2-5
CASSFRGLAGGETQYF
TGTGCCAGCAGTTTCCGCGGGCTAGCGGGAGGGGAGACCCAGTACTTC
>TRBD2|few|TRBV20-1|TRBJ2-1
CSARDLLADGKQFF
TGCAGTGCTAGAGATTTACTAGCGGATGGTAAGCAGTTCTTC
>.|few|TRBV4-2|TRBJ2-1
CASSPEDTSYNEQFF
TGTGCCAGCAGCCCTGAGGACACCTCCTACAATGAGCAGTTCTTC
>.|few|TRBV20-1|TRBJ2-5
CSALPLGPQETQYF
TGCAGTGCTCTACCCTTAGGACCCCAAGAGACCCAGTACTTC
>.|.|TRBV12-3/TRBV12-4|TRBJ1-1
CASSLAGNAEAFF
TGTGCCAGCAGTTTAGCGGGGAATGCTGAAGCTTTCTTT
>TRBD2|many|TRBV6-2/TRBV6-3|TRBJ2-3
CASSYPYREAYF
TGTGCCAGCAGTTACCCCTACCGGGAGGCGTATTTT
>.|.|TRBV12-3/TRBV12-4|TRBJ2-7
CASSPLDGRSYEQYF
TGTGCCAGCAGTCCCTTGGACGGACGTTCCTACGAGCAGTACTTC
>TRBD1|.|TRBV14|TRBJ2-5
CASSPRGPRETQYF
TGTGCCAGCAGCCCAAGGGGGCCCCGGGAGACCCAGTACTTC
>.|.|TRBV7-9|TRBJ2-5
CASSLGDSGRETQYF
TGTGCCAGCAGCTTGGGGGACTCAGGCCGCGAGACCCAGTACTTC
>TRBD1|.|TRBV29-1|TRBJ1-5
CSIADRSNQPQHF
TGCAGCATCGCGGACAGGAGCAATCAGCCCCAGCATTTT
>TRBD1|few|TRBV20-1|TRBJ1-5
CCARDRRTGGYNQPQHF
TGCTGTGCTAGAGATCGAAGGACAGGGGGCTACAATCAGCCCCAGCATTTT